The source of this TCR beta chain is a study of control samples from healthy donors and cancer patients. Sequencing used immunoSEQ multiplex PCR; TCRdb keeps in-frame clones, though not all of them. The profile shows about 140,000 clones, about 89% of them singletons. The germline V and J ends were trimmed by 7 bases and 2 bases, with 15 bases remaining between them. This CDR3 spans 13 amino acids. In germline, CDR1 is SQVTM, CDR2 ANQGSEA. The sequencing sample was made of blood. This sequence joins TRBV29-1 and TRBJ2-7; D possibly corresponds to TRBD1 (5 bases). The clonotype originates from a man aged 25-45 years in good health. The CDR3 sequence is CSAEETVTYEQYF. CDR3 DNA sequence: TGCAGCGCCGAAGAGACAGTAACCTACGAGCAGTACTTC.